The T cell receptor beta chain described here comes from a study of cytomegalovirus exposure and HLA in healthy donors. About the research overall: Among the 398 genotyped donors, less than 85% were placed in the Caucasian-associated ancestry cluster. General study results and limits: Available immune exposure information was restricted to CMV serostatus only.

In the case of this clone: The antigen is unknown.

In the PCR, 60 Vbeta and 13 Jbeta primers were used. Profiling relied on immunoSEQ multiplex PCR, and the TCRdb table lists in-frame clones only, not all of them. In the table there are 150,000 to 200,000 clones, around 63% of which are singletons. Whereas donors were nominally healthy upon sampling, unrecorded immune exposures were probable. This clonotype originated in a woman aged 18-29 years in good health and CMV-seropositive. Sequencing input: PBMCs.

CDR3 DNA: TGCGCCAGCAGCTTGTCAGGGATCGAGGCTAACTATGGCTACACCTTC. This encodes CASSLSGIEANYGYTF. The chain carries TRBV5-1 and TRBJ1-2; possibly TRBD1 for D (5 bases). V was cut by 1 base and J by 0 bases, with 13 bases left in between. This CDR3 spans 16 amino acids. Looked up from germline, CDR1 is SGHRS and CDR2 is YFSETQ. The full variable domain, completed using reference TRBV5-1 and TRBJ1-2, is KAGVTQTPRYLIKTRGQQVTLSCSPISGHRSVSWYQQTPGQGLQFLFEYFSETQRNKGNFPGRFSGRQFSNSRSEMNVSTLELGDSALYLCASSLSGIEANYGYTFGSGTRLTVV.